Each of the 2 T cell receptor beta chains below was sequenced from the same sample in a study of T cell responses to AZD1222 COVID-19 vaccine. Clones were sequenced by immunoSEQ multiplex PCR, and TCRdb holds only the in-frame ones, with some missing. This sample has hundreds of thousands of clones, with about 92% found just once. This sample comprised peripheral blood, obtained on day 0 of MenACWY control vaccination. These TCRs come from an adult in good health.

This rearrangement joins TRBV5-6 to TRBJ2-5; D gene uncertain. The germline CDR1 and CDR2 sequences are SGHDT and YYEEEE. Trimming shortened V by 4 bases and J by 5 bases, and 12 bases separated the two germline ends. The CDR3 sequence is 13 residues long. CDR3 bases: TGTGCCAGCAGCGCCCGTAGTCAGGAGACCCAGTACTTC. Its translation is CASSARSQETQYF.

The gene calls are TRBV28 and TRBJ2-5; possible D gene TRBD2, 5 bases. CDR1 and CDR2 from the germline V gene are MDHEN and SYDVKM. This CDR3 spans 13 amino acids. The V end was cut by 2 bases, the J end by 6 bases, with 10 bases between. The CDR3 sequence is CASSLGGLKTQYF. The CDR3 region has the DNA TGTGCCAGCAGTTTAGGAGGCCTCAAGACCCAGTACTTC.